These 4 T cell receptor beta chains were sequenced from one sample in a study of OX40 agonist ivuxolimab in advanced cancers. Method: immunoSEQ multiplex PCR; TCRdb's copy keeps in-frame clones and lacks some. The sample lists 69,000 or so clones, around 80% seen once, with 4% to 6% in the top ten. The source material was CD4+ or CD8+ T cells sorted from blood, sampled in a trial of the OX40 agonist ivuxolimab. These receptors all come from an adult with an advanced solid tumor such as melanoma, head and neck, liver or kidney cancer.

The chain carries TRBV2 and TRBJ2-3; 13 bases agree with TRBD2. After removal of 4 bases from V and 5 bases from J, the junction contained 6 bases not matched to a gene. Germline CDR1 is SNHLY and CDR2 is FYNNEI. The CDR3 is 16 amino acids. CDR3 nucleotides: TGTGCCAGCAGTGCCACTAGCGGGGGGGCCAAAGATACGCAGTATTTT. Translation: CASSATSGGAKDTQYF.

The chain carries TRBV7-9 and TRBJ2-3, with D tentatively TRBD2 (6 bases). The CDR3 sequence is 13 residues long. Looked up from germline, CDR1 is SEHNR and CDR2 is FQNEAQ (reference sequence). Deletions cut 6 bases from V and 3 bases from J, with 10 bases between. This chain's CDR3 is CASSPGGTDTQYF. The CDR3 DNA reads TGTGCCAGCAGTCCCGGGGGTACAGATACGCAGTATTTT.

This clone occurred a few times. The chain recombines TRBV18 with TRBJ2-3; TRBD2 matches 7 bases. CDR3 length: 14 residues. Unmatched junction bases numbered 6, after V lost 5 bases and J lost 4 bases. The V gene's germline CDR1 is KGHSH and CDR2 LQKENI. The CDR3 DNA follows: TGTGCCAGCTCAGAGGCGGGAGTGGCAGATACGCAGTATTTT. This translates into CASSEAGVADTQYF.

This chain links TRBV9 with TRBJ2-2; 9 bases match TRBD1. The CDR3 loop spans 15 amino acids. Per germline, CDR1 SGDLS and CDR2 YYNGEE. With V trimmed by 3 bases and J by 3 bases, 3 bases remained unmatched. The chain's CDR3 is CASSGDREYTGELFF. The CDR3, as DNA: TGTGCCAGCAGCGGGGACAGGGAGTACACCGGGGAGCTGTTTTTT.